The source of this T cell receptor beta chain is a study of cytomegalovirus exposure and HLA in healthy donors. General observations from the study: In most subjects, TCR beta sequences reportedly gave accurate predictions of HLA-A and HLA-B alleles.

The PCR ran on 60 Vbeta and 13 Jbeta primers. Sequencing used immunoSEQ multiplex PCR; TCRdb keeps in-frame clones, though not all of them. The data contain 90,000 to 150,000 clones, 77% of them singletons. Remarks on this clone: Its cognate antigen is unknown.

Each donor was nominally healthy when sampled (though unrecorded immune exposures were likely). The germline V gene encodes CDR1 SEHNR and CDR2 FQNEAQ (reference sequence). Trimming cost V 3 bases and J 3 bases, with 9 bases left between them. The CDR3 is 13 residues long. This TCR was recovered from a man aged 18 to 35 in good health and CMV-seropositive. The source material was PBMCs. The chain combines TRBV7-9 with TRBJ2-7, with a possible D match to TRBD1 (5 bases). CDR3 nucleotides: TGTGCCAGCAGCTTCTCAGGGAACTACGAGCAGTACTTC. Its protein product is CASSFSGNYEQYF.